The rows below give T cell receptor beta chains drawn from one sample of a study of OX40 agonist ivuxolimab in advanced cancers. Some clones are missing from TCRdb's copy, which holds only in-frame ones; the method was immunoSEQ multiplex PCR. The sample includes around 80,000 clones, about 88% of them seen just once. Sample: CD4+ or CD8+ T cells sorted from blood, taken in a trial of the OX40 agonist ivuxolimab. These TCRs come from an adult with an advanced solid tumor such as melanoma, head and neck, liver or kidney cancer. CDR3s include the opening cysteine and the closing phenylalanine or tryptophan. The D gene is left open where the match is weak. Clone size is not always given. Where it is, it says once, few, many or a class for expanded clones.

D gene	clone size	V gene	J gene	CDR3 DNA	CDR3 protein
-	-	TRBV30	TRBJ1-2	TGTGCCTGGAGTGTGCAGCTGAAGGCTTATGGCTACACCTTC	CAWSVQLKAYGYTF
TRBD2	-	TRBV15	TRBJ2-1	TGTGCCACCAGCCCCCAGCGACTAGCGGGATTTCACAATGAGCAGTTCTTC	CATSPQRLAGFHNEQFF
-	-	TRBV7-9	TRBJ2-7	TGTGCCAGCAGCCCTAGACAGGTGGGAGACGAGCAGTACTTC	CASSPRQVGDEQYF
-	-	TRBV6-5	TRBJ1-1	TGTGCCAGCAGTTACGGGTCCAACACTGAAGCTTTCTTT	CASSYGSNTEAFF
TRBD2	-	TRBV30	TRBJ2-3	TGTGCCTGGACTCCGGGACTAGCGTCAGATACGCAGTATTTT	CAWTPGLASDTQYF
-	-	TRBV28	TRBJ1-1	TGTGCCAGCAGTCAGATCCTGAACACTGAAGCTTTCTTT	CASSQILNTEAFF
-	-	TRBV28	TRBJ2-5	TGTGCCAGCAGTTTTAGTAACGGGGTTCGAGAGACCCAGTACTTC	CASSFSNGVRETQYF
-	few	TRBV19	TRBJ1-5	TGTGCCAGTAGCGGGGCGTATCTCGGTCAGCCCCAGCATTTT	CASSGAYLGQPQHF
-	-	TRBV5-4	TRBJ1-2	TGTGCCAGCAGCTTGACAGGGAACTTGGGCTACACCTTC	CASSLTGNLGYTF
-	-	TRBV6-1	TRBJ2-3	TGTGCCAGCAGTGGGGGGGGCCGGGGCACAGATACGCAGTATTTT	CASSGGGRGTDTQYF
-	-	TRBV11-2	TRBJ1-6	TGTGCCAGCAGCTTAGATGGGGGAGGCGCCTATAATTCACCCCTCCACTTT	CASSLDGGGAYNSPLHF
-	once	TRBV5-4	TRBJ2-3	TGTGCCAGCAGGTCAGGGGGCACAGATACGCAGTATTTT	CASRSGGTDTQYF
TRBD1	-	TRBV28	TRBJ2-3	TGTGCCAGCAGTTTACCAGGGGGCGCCGGCACAGATACGCAGTATTTT	CASSLPGGAGTDTQYF
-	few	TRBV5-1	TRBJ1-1	TGCGCCAGCAGCTTTACGCAGGGAAGCACTGAAGCTTTCTTT	CASSFTQGSTEAFF
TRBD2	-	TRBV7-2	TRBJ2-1	TGTGCCAGCAGCTTGGGACTAGCGGGACTCTACAATGAGCAGTTCTTC	CASSLGLAGLYNEQFF
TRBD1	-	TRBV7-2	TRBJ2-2	TGTGCCAGCAGCTTAGCAGGGACAGGGGCCCGTACCGGGGAGCTGTTTTTT	CASSLAGTGARTGELFF
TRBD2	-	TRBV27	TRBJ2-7	TGTGCCAGCAGAACTCTCGGCGGGGGGAGCTCCTACGAGCAGTACTTC	CASRTLGGGSSYEQYF
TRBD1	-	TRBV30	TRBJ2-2	TGTGCCTGGAGTTCCGGGACAGCGACCACCGGGGAGCTGTTTTTT	CAWSSGTATTGELFF
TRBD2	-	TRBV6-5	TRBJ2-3	TGTGCCAGCAGTTACTCGACTAGCGGGGCGCCGGGTACGCAGTATTTT	CASSYSTSGAPGTQYF
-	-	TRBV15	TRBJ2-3	TGTGCCACCAGCCCGGGACATTACACAGATACGCAGTATTTT	CATSPGHYTDTQYF
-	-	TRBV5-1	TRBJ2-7	TGCGCCAGCAGCGATACAGGGTACGAGCAGTACTTC	CASSDTGYEQYF
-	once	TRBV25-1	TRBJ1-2	TGTGCCAGCAGCGTCGATGGTGACCGGAGCTACACCTTC	CASSVDGDRSYTF
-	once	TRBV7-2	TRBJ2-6	TGTGCCAGCAGCTTAGCAGGGGCCGGGGCCAACGTCCTGACTTTC	CASSLAGAGANVLTF
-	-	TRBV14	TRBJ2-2	TGTGCCAGCAGCCAAGTCAGGGCCGGGGAGCTGTTTTTT	CASSQVRAGELFF
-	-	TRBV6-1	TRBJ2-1	TGTGCCAGCAGGCGGATGAATGAGCAGTTCTTC	CASRRMNEQFF
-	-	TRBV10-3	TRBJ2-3	TGTGCCATCAGTGAGGCCCCCCTTAGCGGCCCCCCGGATACGCAGTATTTT	CAISEAPLSGPPDTQYF
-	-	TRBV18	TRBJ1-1	TGTGCCAGCTCACTTAGCAGGGGACGGCTGAACACTGAAGCTTTCTTT	CASSLSRGRLNTEAFF
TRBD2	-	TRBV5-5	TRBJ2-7	TGTGCCAGCAGTCTAGACGGGGGGGCCCACTACGAGCAGTACTTC	CASSLDGGAHYEQYF
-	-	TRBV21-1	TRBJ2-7	TGTGCCAGCAGCTGTCTGGCGGGGACAGCCTACGAGCAGTACTTC	CASSCLAGTAYEQYF
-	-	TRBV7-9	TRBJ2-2	TGTGCCAGCAGCTTAGGGGGTCTCACCGGGGAGCTGTTTTTT	CASSLGGLTGELFF
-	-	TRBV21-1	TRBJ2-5	TGTGCCAGCAGCAAATGGACACGCCAAAAGACCCAGTACTTC	CASSKWTRQKTQYF
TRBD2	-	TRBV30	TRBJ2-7	TGTGCCTGGGCACCGGGGGGATACGAGCAGTACTTC	CAWAPGGYEQYF
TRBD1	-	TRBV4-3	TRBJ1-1	TGCGCCAGCAGCCAATACAGGGGGCCTGCTTTCTTT	CASSQYRGPAFF
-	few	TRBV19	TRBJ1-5	TGTGCCAGTAGCCTCCGGGACCCGAGGCGGGTTCAGCCCCAGCATTTT	CASSLRDPRRVQPQHF
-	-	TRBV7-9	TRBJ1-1	TGTGCCAGCAGCAAAGGTAGGGGCACTGAAGCTTTCTTT	CASSKGRGTEAFF
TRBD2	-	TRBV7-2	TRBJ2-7	TGTGCCAGCAGCTTAGATGGCAGCGGGGGCTACGAGCAGTACTTC	CASSLDGSGGYEQYF
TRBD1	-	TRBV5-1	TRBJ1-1	TGCGCCAGCAGCTTGAGGGACAGGTTAACCTCCACTGAAGCTTTCTTT	CASSLRDRLTSTEAFF
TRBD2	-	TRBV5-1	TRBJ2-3	TGCGCCAGCAGCATAGGGACTACCCCTAGCACAGATACGCAGTATTTT	CASSIGTTPSTDTQYF